This T cell receptor beta chain was sequenced during a study of cytomegalovirus exposure and HLA in healthy donors. Study summary: One earlier analysis, a look at roughly 170 million T cells, found almost 120 million unique TCR beta sequences. General study findings and limits: With DRB1 most and HLA-C fewest, TCR association rates differed between HLA loci in a later analysis.

With regard to this clone: Its antigen is undetermined.

PCR amplification relied on 60 Vbeta primers (plus 13 Jbeta primers). Assay used: immunoSEQ multiplex PCR; TCRdb lists only in-frame clones, some missing. The sample has more than 150,000 clones, roughly 74% seen once. With 1 base clipped from V and 2 bases from J, the junction kept 8 bases outside the gene matches. CDR3 length: 17 amino acids. Germline lookup yields CDR1 SGHVS and CDR2 FQNEAQ. The chain employs TRBV7-8 and TRBJ2-7; the match to TRBD2 covers 10 bases. This clonotype was obtained from a woman between 40 and 50 years old in good health and CMV-seropositive. Sequenced input: PBMCs. CDR3 DNA sequence: TGTGCCAGCAGCTTAGGGACTAGCGGAGGCCCCCCCTACGAGCAGTACTTC. Protein sequence: CASSLGTSGGPPYEQYF.